One sample yielded the 23 T cell receptor beta chains listed below, sequenced in a study of blood T cell repertoires in COVID-19. Method: immunoSEQ multiplex PCR; TCRdb's copy keeps in-frame clones and lacks some. This table holds some 120,000 clones, 80% to 85% found once. Input material: peripheral blood. These TCRs come from a woman between 25 and 40 years old who had recovered from COVID-19.

The chain joins TRBV6-6 to TRBJ2-2; maybe TRBD2 (6 bases). CDR1 MNHNY and CDR2 SVGAGI come from the germline V gene (reference sequence). The CDR3 totals 14 residues. V shed 2 bases and J shed 3 bases, with 7 bases lying between them. The CDR3 DNA follows: TGTGCCAGCAGTTACCCGGGGGACACCGGGGAGCTGTTTTTT. Protein sequence: CASSYPGDTGELFF.

The V gene is TRBV3-1 (or the pseudogene TRBV3-2), the J gene TRBJ2-3; tentatively, D is TRBD2 (7 bases). Germline V CDR1 and CDR2: LGHDT, YNNKEL (reference sequence). V was trimmed by 4 bases and J by 1 base, leaving 9 bases between them. The CDR3 totals 14 residues. CDR3 loop: CASSLGGGTDTQYF. The CDR3 DNA reads TGTGCCAGCAGCCTAGGGGGGGGCACAGATACGCAGTATTTT.

About this clone itself: One end of the junction does not line up with germline, which may come from a read error. This chain connects TRBV7-8 to TRBJ1-6, with TRBD1 identical over 10 bases. The V gene's germline CDR1 is SGHVS and CDR2 FQNEAQ. The CDR3 totals 17 residues. The CDR3 region is CAGSLDGTGDPNSPLHF. The CDR3 DNA reads as TGTGCCGGCAGCTTAGACGGGACAGGGGACCCAAATTCACCCCTCCACTTT.

This chain connects TRBV5-1 to TRBJ2-2, with 11 positions matching TRBD1. The V gene end was trimmed by 4 bases and the J gene end by 4 bases; junction bases not matched to a gene: 9. This CDR3 has 17 amino acids. Germline V gives CDR1 SGHRS, CDR2 YFSETQ. The CDR3 sequence: CASSPLWDRGVTGELFF. The DNA of the CDR3 is TGCGCCAGCAGCCCCTTATGGGACAGGGGGGTCACCGGGGAGCTGTTTTTT.

The chain is built from TRBV9 and TRBJ2-3; D gene unclear. The CDR3 is 14 residues long. Looked up from germline, CDR1 is SGDLS and CDR2 is YYNGEE. V was clipped by 1 base and J by 4 bases, with 10 bases between them. This CDR3 reads CASSVLVTPDTQYF. The CDR3 region has the DNA TGTGCCAGCAGCGTACTAGTAACCCCAGATACGCAGTATTTT.

The V and J genes are TRBV27 and TRBJ1-1; weak D call: TRBD1 (5 bases). Germline loops: CDR1 MNHEY, CDR2 SMNVEV (reference sequence). This CDR3 contains 16 residues. Trimming cost V 3 bases and J 4 bases, with 18 bases left between them. DNA for the CDR3: TGTGCCAGCAGTTTGGCAGGGTTTGATAAGGGCACTGAAGCTTTCTTT. Encoded protein: CASSLAGFDKGTEAFF.

The genes are TRBV11-2 and TRBJ2-2; D possibly corresponds to TRBD1 (6 bases). V was clipped by 6 bases and J by 6 bases, with 20 bases between them. Germline lookup yields CDR1 SGHAT and CDR2 FQNNGV. The CDR3 contains 16 residues. The CDR3 DNA follows: TGTGCCAGCAGTTCATTCAGGGGAGTGGTAGCCGGGGAGCTGTTTTTT. Its translation is CASSSFRGVVAGELFF.

The rearrangement joins TRBV9 to TRBJ1-2, with TRBD1 identical over 10 bases. This CDR3 is built from 15 residues. The junction had 4 bases not matched to a gene; V was cut back by 3 bases and J by 2 bases. Per the germline V gene, CDR1 is SGDLS and CDR2 is YYNGEE. CDR3 bases: TGTGCCAGCAGCGCGGGACAGGGGACCAACTATGGCTACACCTTC. The encoded protein is CASSAGQGTNYGYTF.

The chain carries TRBV5-4 and TRBJ2-2, with a weak D call TRBD2 (7 bases). This CDR3 has 17 amino acids. Trimming removed 4 bases from V and 2 bases from J, with 18 bases in between. Per germline, CDR1 SGHNT and CDR2 YYREEE (reference sequence). The CDR3 region is CASSRFAGAGNTGELFF. As DNA, the CDR3 is TGTGCCAGCAGCCGTTTCGCGGGGGCGGGTAACACCGGGGAGCTGTTTTTT. Drawing the rest from reference TRBV5-4 and TRBJ2-2, the complete variable domain is ETGVTQSPTHLIKTRGQQVTLRCSSQSGHNTVSWYQQALGQGPQFIFQYYREEENGRGNFPPRFSGLQFPNYSSELNVNALELDDSALYLCASSRFAGAGNTGELFFGEGSRLTVL.

The chain couples TRBV7-9 to TRBJ2-7; 7 bases fit TRBD1. V was clipped by 5 bases and J by 2 bases; unmatched bases: 6. The germline gives CDR1 SEHNR, CDR2 FQNEAQ (reference sequence). The CDR3 is 14 amino acids. CDR3 bases: TGTGCCAGCAGCCAGGGGACAGCGACCTACGAGCAGTACTTC. Translated, it gives CASSQGTATYEQYF.

This chain joins TRBV6-5 and TRBJ1-1; 8 nucleotides line up with TRBD1. Germline loops: CDR1 MNHEY, CDR2 SVGAGI. V lost 0 bases to trimming and J lost 6 bases; unmatched junction nucleotides: 0. The CDR3 length is 13 residues. The CDR3 DNA is TGTGCCAGCAGTTACTCACAGGGGGCTGAAGCTTTCTTT. Translating it yields CASSYSQGAEAFF.

The chain recombines TRBV3-1 (or the pseudogene TRBV3-2) with TRBJ2-7; 14 bases are a match to TRBD2. The CDR3 is 16 amino acids. CDR1 is LGHDT and CDR2 is YNNKEL in the germline V gene (reference sequence). Trimming took 4 bases from V and 7 from J; bases not matched to a gene: 9. CDR3 region: CASSPGLAGVAMEQYF. CDR3 coding DNA: TGTGCCAGCAGCCCGGGACTAGCGGGAGTTGCTATGGAGCAGTACTTC.

The V gene is TRBV5-4, the J gene TRBJ2-5; the match to TRBD1 covers 9 bases. The CDR3 totals 16 residues. Germline CDR1 is SGHNT and CDR2 is YYREEE (reference sequence). The trim removed 0 bases at V and 5 bases at J, leaving 8 bases unmatched. Written as DNA, the CDR3 is TGTGCCAGCAGCTTGGCCACAGGGGGCCGTTCGGAGACCCAGTACTTC. Its translation is CASSLATGGRSETQYF.

Details on this clone: Other DNA sequences within the sample encode an identical CDR3. V gene TRBV7-3 combines with J gene TRBJ2-3; D perhaps matches TRBD2 (5 bases). The CDR3 runs 13 residues. CDR1 is SGHTA, CDR2 FQGTGA, per germline. The V and J ends lost 3 bases and 1 base respectively, with 5 bases between them. The DNA for the CDR3 is TGTGCCAGCAGCTTTAGCGGCACAGATACGCAGTATTTT. The encoded protein is CASSFSGTDTQYF.

The J gene is TRBJ1-1, the V gene TRBV6-5; D is unresolved. This CDR3 has 13 residues. From germline, CDR1 is MNHEY and CDR2 SVGAGI. The ends were cut back, 6 bases at V and 2 bases at J, with 10 bases in the middle. The CDR3 bases are TGTGCCAGCAGCCGCGGGCTCAACACTGAAGCTTTCTTT. Protein sequence: CASSRGLNTEAFF.

The chain combines TRBV9 with TRBJ1-2, with TRBD1 matching over 10 bases. The J segment lost 8 bases and the V segment lost 0 bases, leaving 1 base of the junction unmatched. This CDR3 is built from 13 residues. Germline CDR1 SGDLS, CDR2 YYNGEE. CDR3 nucleotides: TGTGCCAGCAGCGTAGGACAGGGGGCAGGCTACACCTTC. Amino acids: CASSVGQGAGYTF. Based on the CDR3 plus reference TRBV9 and TRBJ1-2, the full variable domain is DSGVTQTPKHLITATGQRVTLRCSPRSGDLSVYWYQQSLDQGLQFLIQYYNGEERAKGNILERFSAQQFPDLHSELNLSSLELGDSALYFCASSVGQGAGYTFGSGTRLTVV.

The table lists this clone with a few counts. The chain employs TRBV4-1 and TRBJ2-1, with 13 nucleotides matching TRBD2. There are 16 residues in the CDR3. The V gene's germline CDR1 is MGHRA and CDR2 YSYEKL. V was clipped by 4 bases and J by 8 bases; unmatched bases: 8. CDR3 region: CASSRFGTSGNYEQFF. CDR3 in DNA: TGCGCCAGCAGCCGGTTCGGGACTAGCGGGAACTATGAGCAGTTCTTC.

The rearrangement links TRBV4-1 to TRBJ1-2; 8 bases agree with TRBD1. Germline lookup yields CDR1 MGHRA and CDR2 YSYEKL. The CDR3 length is 16 residues. V dropped 6 bases and J dropped 7; count of bases not matched to a gene: 16. CDR3 sequence: CASSYLTGQDFSGYTF. In nucleotides, the CDR3 is TGCGCCAGCAGTTACCTGACGGGACAGGATTTCTCTGGCTACACCTTC.

The J gene is TRBJ2-2, the V gene TRBV6-5, with 7 bases aligning to TRBD1. Germline CDR1 MNHEY, CDR2 SVGAGI. V shed 5 bases and J 8 bases; nucleotides not matched to a gene: 11. The CDR3 has 15 residues. The CDR3 sequence is CASSITTGIKGELFF. The CDR3, as DNA: TGTGCCAGCAGTATTACGACAGGGATCAAGGGGGAGCTGTTTTTT.

CDR3 coding DNA: TGTGCCTCCCTGGACGGGACAGTTTATAGCAATCAGCCCCAGCATTTT. It translates to CASLDGTVYSNQPQHF. The chain is built from TRBV19 and TRBJ1-5, with 7 bases aligning to TRBD1. This CDR3 region has 16 residues. Germline CDR1 is LNHDA and CDR2 is SQIVND (reference sequence). Trimming at V came to 11 bases and at J to 0 bases, leaving 13 bases not matched to a gene.

The chain employs TRBV27 and TRBJ2-3; D gene unclear. V gave up 2 bases and J gave up 6 bases, with 12 bases separating them. Germline CDR1 MNHEY, CDR2 SMNVEV (reference sequence). The CDR3 spans 14 residues. The DNA of the CDR3 is TGTGCCAGCAGTTTAAAAACTCGGTTCGATACGCAGTATTTT. It is translated as CASSLKTRFDTQYF.

The chain joins TRBV6-5 to TRBJ2-3; 8 nucleotides agree with TRBD2. Trimming at V came to 2 bases and at J to 3 bases, leaving 4 bases not matched to a gene. The CDR3 spans 15 residues. Germline values: CDR1 MNHEY, CDR2 SVGAGI. This chain's CDR3 is CASSYAAGGTDTQYF. The CDR3 coding sequence is TGTGCCAGCAGTTACGCGGCGGGGGGTACAGATACGCAGTATTTT.

The chain couples TRBV3-1 (or the pseudogene TRBV3-2) to TRBJ2-7, with D possibly being TRBD2 (6 bases). The CDR3 covers 14 residues. Germline CDR1 is LGHDT and CDR2 is YNNKEL (reference sequence). The germline V and J ends were trimmed by 1 base and 4 bases, with 11 bases remaining between them. CDR3 sequence reads: CASSQAGSFYEQYF. In nucleotides, the CDR3 is TGTGCCAGCAGCCAAGCCGGGAGTTTTTACGAGCAGTACTTC.